These 31 T cell receptor beta chains share one sample of origin, sequenced in a study of PD-1 blockade in classical Hodgkin lymphoma. Libraries were prepared by immunoSEQ multiplex PCR; TCRdb keeps only in-frame clonotypes and omits some of them. The data contain some 93,000 clones, 78% of them singletons. Time point of the sample: cycle 4 day 1 (C4D1), after more than 5 weeks of nivolumab. The patients all showed relapse after autologous stem cell transplantation, while their brentuximab vedotin exposure varied. The sequenced sample was peripheral blood mononuclear cells (PBMCs), obtained before the fourth cycle of nivolumab. The receptors originated from a human donor with classical Hodgkin lymphoma.

The chain recombines TRBV11-3 with TRBJ2-5; D might be TRBD1 or TRBD2, each matching 5 bases. Between the trimmed V and J ends, which lost 5 bases and 3 bases, there was a span of 10 bases. There are 13 residues in the CDR3. Per the germline V gene, CDR1 is SGHNT and CDR2 is YENEEA. CDR3 in DNA: TGTGCCAGCAGCCAAAGAGGGGAAGAGACCCAGTACTTC. Translating gives CASSQRGEETQYF.

This clone was observed a few times. V gene TRBV4-1 combines with J gene TRBJ2-7, with 12 bases that match TRBD2. The CDR3 has 13 amino acids. CDR1 is MGHRA, CDR2 YSYEKL, per germline. The junction had 3 bases not matched to a gene; V was cut back by 6 bases and J by 6 bases. CDR3 loop: CASSPGLAGEQYF. The CDR3 nucleotides read TGCGCCAGCAGTCCGGGACTAGCGGGCGAGCAGTACTTC.

This clone has more than one count but fewer than ten. For the CDR3, the DNA is TGTGCCAGCAGCGCCCGCAACGAGCAGTACTTC. It yields the protein CASSARNEQYF. The gene calls are TRBV7-2 and TRBJ2-7; D ambiguous. Germline lookup yields CDR1 SGHTA and CDR2 FQGNSA. The CDR3 has 11 amino acids. Trimming removed 5 bases at V and 5 bases at J, with 7 bases between.

In this sample, this clone turned up once. The chain employs TRBV7-3 and TRBJ2-7; TRBD2 agrees at 15 bases. Germline lookup yields CDR1 SGHTA and CDR2 FQGTGA. V gave up 3 bases and J gave up 3 bases; unmatched junction bases: 9. The CDR3 covers 18 residues. The CDR3 bases are TGTGCCAGCAGCTTCTCTGGACTAGCGGGAGGGCGGATCTACGAGCAGTACTTC. Protein: CASSFSGLAGGRIYEQYF. Variable domain in full (rest from reference TRBV7-3 and TRBJ2-7): GAGVSQTPSNKVTEKGKYVELRCDPISGHTALYWYRQSLGQGPEFLIYFQGTGAADDSGLPNDRFFAVRPEGSVSTLKIQRTERGDSAVYLCASSFSGLAGGRIYEQYFGPGTRLTVT.

The chain combines TRBV7-9 with TRBJ1-2, with unresolved D. The germline V gene encodes CDR1 SEHNR and CDR2 FQNEAQ (reference sequence). The V and J ends lost 7 bases and 2 bases respectively, with 11 bases between them. The length of the CDR3 is 13 residues. The CDR3: CASTAVENYGYTF. DNA for the CDR3: TGTGCCAGCACGGCGGTTGAGAACTATGGCTACACCTTC.

V gene TRBV5-1 combines with J gene TRBJ2-7, with D perhaps matching TRBD2 (6 bases). The germline V and J ends were trimmed by 0 bases and 3 bases, with 13 bases remaining between them. Germline V gene sequence: CDR1 SGHRS, CDR2 YFSETQ. This CDR3 comprises 15 residues. The CDR3 sequence: CASSLAGVSVYEQYF. CDR3 DNA: TGCGCCAGCAGCTTGGCGGGGGTAAGTGTCTACGAGCAGTACTTC.

This rearrangement joins TRBV10-3 to TRBJ1-1; possible D gene TRBD1, 6 bases. This CDR3 region has 14 residues. V was clipped by 6 bases and J by 5 bases, with 16 bases between them. CDR1 and CDR2 (germline): ENHRY, SYGVKD. CDR3 coding DNA: TGTGCCATCAGCCTTACAGGGATTCAGACTGAAGCTTTCTTT. Its translation: CAISLTGIQTEAFF.

This clone showed up just once. The genes are TRBV7-8 and TRBJ1-5; D is unresolved. V gave up 6 bases and J gave up 3 bases, with 12 bases separating them. This CDR3 contains 14 residues. Germline assignment: CDR1 SGHVS and CDR2 FQNEAQ. In DNA, the CDR3 is TGTGCCAGCAGTTTCCCGGGTGACAATCAGCCCCAGCATTTT. It translates to CASSFPGDNQPQHF.

V and J are TRBV6-6 and TRBJ1-1; D not resolved. This CDR3 comprises 14 residues. Deletions cut 6 bases from V and 1 base from J, with 12 bases between. The germline V gene encodes CDR1 MNHNY and CDR2 SVGAGI (reference sequence). The CDR3 loop is CASSDSGRNTEAFF. In DNA form, the CDR3 reads TGTGCCAGCAGCGACTCCGGACGGAACACTGAAGCTTTCTTT.

The chain is built from TRBV30 and TRBJ2-1, with D tentatively TRBD1 or TRBD2 (5 bases each). V was cut by 1 base and J by 2 bases, with 15 bases left in between. Germline V gene sequence: CDR1 GTSNPN, CDR2 SVGIG (reference sequence). The CDR3 sequence is 16 residues long. CDR3 DNA: TGTGCCTGGAGTGCACCGATCGGGGCACCCTACAATGAGCAGTTCTTC. Translated, it gives CAWSAPIGAPYNEQFF.

J is TRBJ2-7 and V is TRBV18; D is unclear. V was pared by 4 bases and J by 2 bases, with 9 bases between. CDR1 is KGHSH and CDR2 is LQKENI in the germline V gene. The CDR3 runs to 13 residues. In DNA form, the CDR3 reads TGTGCCAGCTCACTCGACCGTCCCTACGAGCAGTACTTC. Protein product: CASSLDRPYEQYF. Full variable domain (outside the CDR3, taken from reference TRBV18 and TRBJ2-7): NAGVMQNPRHLVRRRGQEARLRCSPMKGHSHVYWYRQLPEEGLKFMVYLQKENIIDESGMPKERFSAEFPKEGPSILRIQQVVRGDSAAYFCASSLDRPYEQYFGPGTRLTVT.

The rearrangement joins TRBV6-5 to TRBJ1-5, with 9 nucleotides matching TRBD1. This CDR3 has 14 amino acids. Germline V gene lookup returns CDR1 MNHEY and CDR2 SVGAGI. V shed 5 bases and J 9 bases; nucleotides not matched to a gene: 8. As DNA, the CDR3 is TGTGCCAGCAGTCGCGACAGGGGGTCTTGGCCCCAGCATTTT. This sequence encodes CASSRDRGSWPQHF.

This rearrangement joins TRBV19 to TRBJ2-3, with 8 positions matching TRBD2. Germline trimming cut 5 bases from V and 6 bases from J; bases unmatched to any gene: 7. This CDR3 has 14 amino acids. Germline CDR1 reads LNHDA; CDR2 reads SQIVND (reference sequence). The CDR3 nucleotides read TGTGCCAGTAGTCCAGCGGGGGAGGGGGATACGCAGTATTTT. It yields the protein CASSPAGEGDTQYF.

This clone was seen a handful of times. The chain is built from TRBV27 and TRBJ1-5, with TRBD1 matching over 10 bases. Germline CDR1 and CDR2: MNHEY and SMNVEV (reference sequence). This CDR3 has 15 residues. V lost 5 bases, J lost 3 bases, and 4 bases stayed unmatched. As DNA, the CDR3 is TGTGCCAGCAGTGGGACAGGGGCTAACAATCAGCCCCAGCATTTT. Encoded protein: CASSGTGANNQPQHF.

The chain combines TRBV5-1 with TRBJ2-1, with 8 bases aligning to TRBD2. The CDR3 loop spans 15 amino acids. Trimming removed 3 bases from V and 5 bases from J; junction bases left unmatched: 7. Germline V gives CDR1 SGHRS, CDR2 YFSETQ. The CDR3 nucleotides are TGCGCCAGCAGCTCTAAAGCGGGGGCCAACAATGAGCAGTTCTTC. Translation: CASSSKAGANNEQFF.

Regarding this clone: Other DNA sequences from this sample encode an identical CDR3 as well. The chain links TRBV7-3 to TRBJ2-2; D uncertain. Trimming took off 3 bases at V and 0 bases at J, with 8 bases between the two ends. CDR1 and CDR2 from the germline V gene are SGHTA and FQGTGA. The CDR3 consists of 15 residues. The CDR3, as DNA: TGTGCCAGCAGCTTTGGTGGGGCGAACACCGGGGAGCTGTTTTTT. It codes for CASSFGGANTGELFF.

The chain is built from TRBV15 and TRBJ2-7, with D possibly being TRBD1 or TRBD2 (5 bases each). The CDR3 is made up of 15 amino acids. Per germline, CDR1 LNHNV and CDR2 YYDKDF (reference sequence). V was clipped by 5 bases and J by 7 bases, with 21 bases between them. CDR3 amino acids: CATSPLIGTVGEQYF. CDR3 in DNA: TGTGCCACCAGCCCCTTAATCGGGACGGTGGGGGAGCAGTACTTC.

This chain uses TRBV5-3 with TRBJ2-5; D gene unclear. TRBV5-3 is filed as an ORF, its function uncertain. Trimming removed 3 bases from V and 5 bases from J, with 14 bases in between. This CDR3 is 14 amino acids long. Here the CDR3 reads CARSSTIPNETQYF. The CDR3 region has the DNA TGTGCCAGAAGCTCCACTATCCCAAATGAGACCCAGTACTTC.

For the CDR3, the DNA is TGTGCCAGCAAATTTGGGGACAGCCTATACGAGCAGTACTTC. Translation gives CASKFGDSLYEQYF. This chain links TRBV6-5 with TRBJ2-7, with 7 bases aligning to TRBD1. Losses at the gene ends were 7 bases for V and 4 bases for J; bases not matched to a gene: 10. CDR1 and CDR2 from the germline V gene are MNHEY and SVGAGI. The CDR3 is made up of 14 amino acids.

The V and J genes are TRBV5-1 and TRBJ1-1; unclear D gene. Trimming left V 0 bases short and J 1 base short, with 7 bases between. Germline CDR1 SGHRS, CDR2 YFSETQ. This CDR3 is built from 14 residues. CDR3 protein: CASSLGTANTEAFF. DNA of the CDR3: TGCGCCAGCAGCTTGGGAACAGCGAACACTGAAGCTTTCTTT.

The J gene is TRBJ1-3, the V gene TRBV5-6; no clear D. The ends were cut back, 1 base at V and 0 bases at J, with 5 bases in the middle. This CDR3 contains 14 residues. Germline CDR1 SGHDT, CDR2 YYEEEE. The CDR3 protein is CASSLWGSGNTIYF. Here the CDR3 DNA reads TGTGCCAGCAGCTTGTGGGGCTCTGGAAACACCATATATTTT.

The rearrangement uses TRBV19 and TRBJ1-1; D is perhaps TRBD1 (5 bases). Germline lookup yields CDR1 LNHDA and CDR2 SQIVND (reference sequence). V lost 3 bases and J lost 5, with 16 bases in between. The CDR3 sequence is 15 residues long. CDR3 nucleotide sequence: TGTGCCAGTAGTATCGGCCCAGGGATTTGGACTGAAGCTTTCTTT. Translating gives CASSIGPGIWTEAFF.

On this clone itself: A much bigger clone sits one base away, suggesting this may be a read error. In the same sample, other DNA sequences code for this CDR3. The chain combines TRBV7-9 with TRBJ1-2; D remains ambiguous. The CDR3 covers 12 residues. Germline loops: CDR1 SEHNR, CDR2 FQNEAQ (reference sequence). The ends were cut back, 0 bases at V and 4 bases at J, with 3 bases in the middle. This CDR3 is CASSLASYGYTF. CDR3 DNA sequence: TGTGCCAGCAGCTTAGCTAGCTATGGCTACACCTTC.

This sequence joins TRBV19 and TRBJ1-2; D ambiguous. This CDR3 has 10 amino acids. V was clipped by 6 bases and J by 8 bases, with 7 bases between them. In germline, CDR1 is LNHDA, CDR2 SQIVND (reference sequence). The CDR3 sequence is CASSARGYTF. The CDR3 DNA reads as TGTGCCAGTAGCGCCCGGGGCTACACCTTC.

The J gene is TRBJ1-5, the V gene TRBV7-2; D perhaps matches TRBD1 (6 bases). V shed 0 bases and J shed 0 bases, with 9 bases lying between them. CDR1 is SGHTA and CDR2 is FQGNSA in the germline V gene. This CDR3 region has 16 residues. This CDR3 is CASSLAGGYSNQPQHF. The DNA of the CDR3 is TGTGCCAGCAGCTTAGCAGGGGGGTATAGCAATCAGCCCCAGCATTTT.

J is TRBJ2-2 and V is TRBV6-1; a possible D gene is TRBD2 (6 bases). There are 13 residues in the CDR3. Germline-derived CDR1 and CDR2 are MNHNS and SASEGT. V lost 6 bases, J lost 2 bases, and 7 bases lay in between. The CDR3 region has the DNA TGTGCCAGCAGGGAGGGAAACACCGGGGAGCTGTTTTTT. Residues: CASREGNTGELFF.

The chain combines TRBV27 with TRBJ2-7; D gene unclear. Germline loops: CDR1 MNHEY, CDR2 SMNVEV (reference sequence). The V and J ends lost 5 bases and 4 bases respectively, with 18 bases between them. CDR3 size: 15 residues. The CDR3: CASSVPGSLGYEQYF. DNA for the CDR3: TGTGCCAGCAGTGTTCCCGGGTCCTTAGGGTACGAGCAGTACTTC.

This clone was counted only a few times. The chain combines TRBV21-1 with TRBJ1-3; the table's D call TRBD1 went unverified against the DNA. TRBV21-1 is described as a pseudogene. This CDR3 comprises 17 residues. CDR3 nucleotide sequence: TGTGCCAGCAGCTACCGCTTAGACAGGGACACTGGAAACACCATATATTTT. This gives the protein CASSYRLDRDTGNTIYF.

This sequence joins TRBV5-1 and TRBJ1-3, with TRBD1 as a possible D gene (5 bases). This CDR3 is 15 amino acids long. V was clipped by 6 bases and J by 1 base, with 14 bases between them. Germline V gene data show CDR1 as SGHRS and CDR2 as YFSETQ. Here the CDR3 reads CASTPGPASGNTIYF. CDR3 sequence (DNA): TGCGCCAGCACCCCGGGGCCCGCTTCTGGAAACACCATATATTTT.

V usage is TRBV4-3 and J usage is TRBJ2-3; D is possibly TRBD1 (5 bases). The V and J ends lost 1 base and 6 bases respectively, with 14 bases between them. The CDR3 contains 15 residues. Germline CDR1 and CDR2: LGHNA and YSLEER. This CDR3 is CASSQVFQGRDTQYF. CDR3 DNA sequence: TGCGCCAGCAGCCAAGTATTTCAGGGAAGGGATACGCAGTATTTT.

The sample holds one count of this clone. J is TRBJ1-1 and V is TRBV5-1; TRBD1 aligns across 7 bases. The CDR3 loop spans 14 amino acids. V shed 6 bases, J shed 8 bases, and the junction held 13 bases outside the gene matches. Germline assignment: CDR1 SGHRS and CDR2 YFSETQ. The CDR3 protein is CASTLNRGLGEAFF. The CDR3 DNA reads TGCGCCAGCACTCTTAACAGGGGACTAGGGGAAGCTTTCTTT.